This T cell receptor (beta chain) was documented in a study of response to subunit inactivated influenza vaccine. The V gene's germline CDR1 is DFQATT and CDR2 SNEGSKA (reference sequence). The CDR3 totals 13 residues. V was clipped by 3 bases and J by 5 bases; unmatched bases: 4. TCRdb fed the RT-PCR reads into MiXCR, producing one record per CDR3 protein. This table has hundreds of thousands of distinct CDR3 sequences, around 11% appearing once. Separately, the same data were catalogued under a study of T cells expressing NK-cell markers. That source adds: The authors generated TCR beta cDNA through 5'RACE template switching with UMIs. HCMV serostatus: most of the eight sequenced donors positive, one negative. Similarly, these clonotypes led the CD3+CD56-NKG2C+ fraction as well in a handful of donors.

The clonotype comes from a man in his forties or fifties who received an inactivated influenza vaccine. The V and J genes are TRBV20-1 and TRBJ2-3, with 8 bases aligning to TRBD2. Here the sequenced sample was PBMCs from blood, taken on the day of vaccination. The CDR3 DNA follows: TGCAGTGCTAGGAGCGGGGGTATAGATACGCAGTATTTT. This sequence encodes CSARSGGIDTQYF.